Listed below are T cell receptor beta chains from one sample, sequenced in a study of breast tumors, draining lymph nodes, adjacent tissues. MiXCR was run by TCRdb on the multiplex PCR reads, yielding one entry per CDR3 protein. The sample carries about 200,000 distinct CDR3 sequences, 30% to 40% recorded once. The source material was axillary lymph node tissue. These receptors came from a female donor with breast cancer. Some clones in this sample may be carry-over from other donors' samples. Both conserved end residues are trimmed from each CDR3. The order of the fields is V gene, CDR3 protein.

TRBV19 | ASSITDRGKQPQH
TRBV28 | ASSPGLNNSPLH
TRBV7-9 | ASSLVGSPLH
TRBV7-9 | ASSPRQGGYT
TRBV2 | ASSEEFGGGETQY
TRBV5-1 | ASSLSEPGTGANSPLH
TRBV18 | ASSPGTGGQSEKLF
TRBV7-9 | ASSDGGVQETQY
TRBV9 | ASSVSQDTQY
TRBV11-2 | ASSLPGTSVQETQY
TRBV4-1 | ASSQDGRDRGTYEQY
TRBV7-7 | ASSLAGGPRETQY
TRBV7-2 | ASSPRGLAGGRDTGELF
TRBV12-3/TRBV12-4 | ASSSRGGQPTSYNGQF